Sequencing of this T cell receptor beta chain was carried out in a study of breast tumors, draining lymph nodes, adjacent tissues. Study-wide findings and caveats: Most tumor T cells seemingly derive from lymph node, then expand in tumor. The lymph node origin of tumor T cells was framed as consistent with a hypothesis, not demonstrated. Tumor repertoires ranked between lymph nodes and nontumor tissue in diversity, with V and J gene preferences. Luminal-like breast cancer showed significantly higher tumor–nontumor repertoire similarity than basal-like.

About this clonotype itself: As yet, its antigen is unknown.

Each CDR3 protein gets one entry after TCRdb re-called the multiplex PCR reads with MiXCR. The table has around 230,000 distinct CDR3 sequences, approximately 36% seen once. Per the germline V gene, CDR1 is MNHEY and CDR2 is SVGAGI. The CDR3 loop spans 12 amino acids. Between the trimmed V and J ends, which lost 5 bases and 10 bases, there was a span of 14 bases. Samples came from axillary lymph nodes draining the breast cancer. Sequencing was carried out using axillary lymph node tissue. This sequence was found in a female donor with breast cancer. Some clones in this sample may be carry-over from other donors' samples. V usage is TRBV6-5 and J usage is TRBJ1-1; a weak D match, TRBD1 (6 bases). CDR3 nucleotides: TGTGCCAGCAGTGAAAACAGGGACGTAGCTTTCTTT. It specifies CASSENRDVAFF.